These 2 T cell receptor beta chains were sequenced from one sample in a study of blood T cell repertoires in COVID-19. Sequenced by immunoSEQ multiplex PCR; TCRdb stores in-frame clones only, minus some. Counted here are over 120,000 clones, 80% to 90% occurring once; the ten biggest clones make up 0.9% to 0.95%. The source material was peripheral blood. These receptors were collected from a woman aged 45 to 65 with acute or convalescent COVID-19.

CDR3 DNA: TGTGCCACCGGCGTGGTGGGGCCACCTTACGAGCAGTACTTC. Protein: CATGVVGPPYEQYF. The gene calls are TRBV24-1 and TRBJ2-7; a possible D gene is TRBD1 (5 bases). V was trimmed by 9 bases and J by 4 bases, leaving 18 bases between them. Germline CDR1 reads KGHDR; CDR2 reads SFDVKD. This CDR3 is 14 amino acids long.

V is TRBV11-2 and J is TRBJ2-1; D gene uncertain. Germline-derived CDR1 and CDR2 are SGHAT and FQNNGV. The CDR3 is 15 amino acids. Trimming shortened V by 3 bases and J by 0 bases, and 9 bases separated the two germline ends. The CDR3 region is CASSLGSLSYNEQFF. CDR3 nucleotides: TGTGCCAGCAGCTTGGGCAGCCTCTCCTACAATGAGCAGTTCTTC.